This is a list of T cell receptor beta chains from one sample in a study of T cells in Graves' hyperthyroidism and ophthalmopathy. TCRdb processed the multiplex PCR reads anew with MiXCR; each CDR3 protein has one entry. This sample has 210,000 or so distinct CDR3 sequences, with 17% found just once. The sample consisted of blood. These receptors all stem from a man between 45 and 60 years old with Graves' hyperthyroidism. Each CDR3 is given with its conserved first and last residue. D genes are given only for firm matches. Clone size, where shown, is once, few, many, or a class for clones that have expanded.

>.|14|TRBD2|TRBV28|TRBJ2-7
CASSIFQRDYEQYF
TGTGCCAGCAGTATTTTTCAGCGGGATTACGAGCAGTACTTC
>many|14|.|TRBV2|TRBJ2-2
CASRKLVITGELFF
TGTGCCAGCAGAAAACTGGTAATCACCGGGGAGCTGTTTTTT
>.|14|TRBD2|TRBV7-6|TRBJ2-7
CASSLTAGGYEQYF
TGTGCCAGCAGCTTAACGGCCGGGGGGTACGAGCAGTACTTC
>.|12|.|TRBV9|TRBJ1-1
CASSGASTEAFF
TGTGCCAGCAGCGGAGCGAGCACTGAAGCTTTCTTT
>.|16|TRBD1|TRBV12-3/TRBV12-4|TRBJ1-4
CASSLGTGGTNEKLFF
TGTGCCAGCAGTTTAGGGACAGGGGGCACTAATGAAAAACTGTTTTTT
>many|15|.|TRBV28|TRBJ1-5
CASRRQELSNQPQHF
TGTGCCAGCAGGCGACAGGAACTTAGCAATCAGCCCCAGCATTTT
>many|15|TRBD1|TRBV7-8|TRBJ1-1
CASSWNAGGNTEAFF
TGTGCCAGCAGCTGGAATGCAGGGGGCAACACTGAAGCTTTCTTT
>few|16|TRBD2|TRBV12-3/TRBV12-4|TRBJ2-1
CANSPGTSGVYNEQFF
TGTGCCAACAGTCCGGGGACTAGCGGCGTCTACAATGAGCAGTTCTTC
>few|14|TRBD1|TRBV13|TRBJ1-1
CASSSPDRLTEAFF
TGTGCCAGCAGCAGCCCGGACAGGTTGACTGAAGCTTTCTTT
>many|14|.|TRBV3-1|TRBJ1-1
CASSHVRGGSEAFF
TGTGCCAGCAGCCACGTCAGGGGTGGCAGTGAAGCTTTCTTT
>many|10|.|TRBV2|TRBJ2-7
CASSGHEQYF
TGTGCCAGCAGTGGTCACGAGCAGTACTTC
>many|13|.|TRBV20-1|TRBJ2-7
CSASSWGFFEQYF
TGCAGTGCTAGTTCTTGGGGCTTCTTCGAGCAGTACTTC
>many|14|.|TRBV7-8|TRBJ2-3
CASSLVARVDTQYF
TGTGCCAGCAGCTTAGTTGCTAGAGTAGATACGCAGTATTTT
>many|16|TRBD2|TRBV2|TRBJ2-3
CASSELAGGSTDTQYF
TGTGCCAGCAGTGAACTAGCGGGAGGAAGCACAGATACGCAGTATTTT
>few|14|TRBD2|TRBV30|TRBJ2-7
CAWRGTSGSYEQYF
TGTGCCTGGAGGGGGACTAGCGGGAGCTACGAGCAGTACTTC
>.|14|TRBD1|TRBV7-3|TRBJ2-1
CASSPDRGVNEQFF
TGTGCCAGCAGCCCAGACAGGGGTGTAAATGAGCAGTTCTTC
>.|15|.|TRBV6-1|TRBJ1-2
CASSEAHQVNYGYTF
TGTGCCAGCAGTGAAGCCCATCAAGTTAACTATGGCTACACCTTC
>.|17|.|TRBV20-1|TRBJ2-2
CSAIGAGPKVNTGELFF
TGCAGTGCTATAGGGGCAGGGCCTAAAGTGAACACCGGGGAGCTGTTTTTT
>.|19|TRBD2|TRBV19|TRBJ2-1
CASSKTGNFAGGSYNEQFF
TGTGCCAGTAGCAAAACAGGGAATTTTGCGGGAGGCTCCTACAATGAGCAGTTCTTC
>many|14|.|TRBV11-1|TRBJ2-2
CASSYRTMSGELFF
TGTGCCAGCAGCTACAGGACAATGTCCGGGGAGCTGTTTTTT